These 25 T cell receptor beta chains came from one sample sequenced in a study of T cell changes during pregnancy in multiple sclerosis. The repertoire was sequenced with immunoSEQ multiplex PCR; TCRdb's copy has only in-frame clones and lacks some. The data hold roughly 60,000 clones, with approximately 92% observed a single time. This specimen was peripheral blood, taken in the second trimester of pregnancy. The receptors were sampled from a female donor with multiple sclerosis, enrolled in a pregnancy study.

V usage is TRBV11-2 and J usage is TRBJ1-1; D is undetermined. CDR1 is SGHAT and CDR2 is FQNNGV in the germline V gene. V was pared by 3 bases and J by 3 bases, with 11 bases between. This CDR3 comprises 14 residues. This chain's CDR3 is CASSFDWVDTEAFF. The CDR3 nucleotides read TGTGCCAGCAGCTTTGACTGGGTCGACACTGAAGCTTTCTTT. Full variable domain (remainder filled in from reference TRBV11-2 and TRBJ1-1): EAGVAQSPRYKIIEKRQSVAFWCNPISGHATLYWYQQILGQGPKLLIQFQNNGVVDDSQLPKDRFSAERLKGVDSTLKIQPAKLEDSAVYLCASSFDWVDTEAFFGQGTRLTVV.

The chain carries TRBV5-6 and TRBJ1-6; D is unresolved. Per the germline V gene, CDR1 is SGHDT and CDR2 is YYEEEE. The V end was cut by 2 bases, the J end by 2 bases, with 11 bases between. The CDR3 consists of 16 residues. The CDR3 protein is CASSFGRLTYNSPLHF. The CDR3, as DNA: TGTGCCAGCAGCTTCGGGAGACTAACCTATAATTCACCCCTCCACTTT. The full variable domain, its missing parts supplied by reference TRBV5-6 and TRBJ1-6, is DAGVTQSPTHLIKTRGQQVTLRCSPKSGHDTVSWYQQALGQGPQFIFQYYEEEERQRGNFPDRFSGHQFPNYSSELNVNALLLGDSALYLCASSFGRLTYNSPLHFGNGTRLTVT.

The chain couples TRBV9 to TRBJ2-5, with TRBD1 as a possible D gene (6 bases). There are 16 residues in the CDR3. V gave up 0 bases and J gave up 5 bases, with 17 bases separating them. Looked up from germline, CDR1 is SGDLS and CDR2 is YYNGEE. This CDR3 is CASSVGPRTGKETQYF. CDR3 coding DNA: TGTGCCAGCAGCGTAGGACCTCGAACAGGGAAGGAGACCCAGTACTTC. Full variable domain (rest looked up from reference TRBV9 and TRBJ2-5): DSGVTQTPKHLITATGQRVTLRCSPRSGDLSVYWYQQSLDQGLQFLIQYYNGEERAKGNILERFSAQQFPDLHSELNLSSLELGDSALYFCASSVGPRTGKETQYFGPGTRLLVL.

This clone was seen just once. This CDR3 reads CASSARWSGNTIYF. As DNA, the CDR3 is TGTGCCAGCAGCGCCCGGTGGAGTGGAAACACCATATATTTT. The rearrangement uses TRBV9 and TRBJ1-3; D is ambiguous. V lost 3 bases to trimming and J lost 3 bases, with 10 bases between them. The CDR3 totals 14 residues. Germline V CDR1 and CDR2: SGDLS, YYNGEE.

This chain joins TRBV27 and TRBJ2-7; 12 bases line up with TRBD2. Germline V gene sequence: CDR1 MNHEY, CDR2 SMNVEV (reference sequence). The CDR3 has 15 residues. Trimming cost V 5 bases and J 1 base; bases outside gene matches: 3. Written as DNA, the CDR3 is TGTGCCAGCAGTCGGCTAGCGGGAGGGTCCTACGAGCAGTACTTC. This translates into CASSRLAGGSYEQYF.

This chain uses TRBV30 with TRBJ1-5; D not resolved. V gave up 0 bases and J gave up 2 bases, with 8 bases separating them. Germline-derived CDR1 and CDR2 are GTSNPN and SVGIG (reference sequence). This CDR3 comprises 14 residues. CDR3 in amino acids: CAWSVIGRNQPQHF. In DNA form, the CDR3 reads TGTGCCTGGAGTGTGATTGGCCGCAATCAGCCCCAGCATTTT.

The rearrangement uses TRBV19 and TRBJ2-1, with D possibly TRBD2 on 5 matching bases. This CDR3 is 15 amino acids long. V was trimmed by 3 bases and J by 3 bases, leaving 12 bases between them. Germline CDR1 and CDR2: LNHDA and SQIVND (reference sequence). CDR3 loop: CASSMDSDNYNEQFF. The CDR3 DNA sequence: TGTGCCAGTAGTATGGATAGCGACAACTACAATGAGCAGTTCTTC.

The V gene is TRBV5-4, the J gene TRBJ2-3; 11 positions agree with TRBD2. The CDR3 covers 16 residues. CDR1 and CDR2 (germline): SGHNT, YYREEE (reference sequence). V was clipped by 3 bases and J by 2 bases; unmatched bases: 5. The DNA for the CDR3 is TGTGCCAGCAGCTCCCGACTAGCGGGACACACAGATACGCAGTATTTT. Protein sequence: CASSSRLAGHTDTQYF.

This chain joins TRBV19 and TRBJ1-5; no firm D call. Trimming cost V 3 bases and J 1 base, with 13 bases left between them. CDR3 length equals 16 residues. Germline CDR1 LNHDA, CDR2 SQIVND (reference sequence). The chain's CDR3 is CASSISAGGSNQPQHF. DNA for the CDR3: TGTGCCAGTAGTATTTCGGCAGGAGGAAGCAATCAGCCCCAGCATTTT.

The chain couples TRBV28 to TRBJ2-7; D remains unclear. CDR3 length equals 12 residues. The V end lost 4 bases, the J end lost 7 bases, and 11 bases lay between the germline ends. Germline-derived CDR1 and CDR2 are MDHEN and SYDVKM. This chain's CDR3 is CASSSPSREQYF. The CDR3 DNA reads TGTGCCAGCAGTTCGCCTTCGAGGGAGCAGTACTTC.

The genes are TRBV27 and TRBJ2-3; TRBD1 agrees at 10 bases. This CDR3 is 22 amino acids long. V gave up 1 base and J gave up 4 bases; unmatched junction bases: 23. Germline V gene data show CDR1 as MNHEY and CDR2 as SMNVEV (reference sequence). Written as DNA, the CDR3 is TGTGCCAGCAGTTTATGGGGGACAGGGGTACCGGATCCGGGAGGGCCGGCAGATACGCAGTATTTT. It encodes CASSLWGTGVPDPGGPADTQYF.

The V and J genes are TRBV2 and TRBJ2-7, with a weak D call TRBD2 (5 bases). The V end lost 10 bases, the J end lost 1 base, and 11 bases lay between the germline ends. Germline values: CDR1 SNHLY, CDR2 FYNNEI. This CDR3 is built from 12 residues. The DNA for the CDR3 is TGTGCCATTCAAGCGGTTTCCTACGAGCAGTACTTC. This sequence encodes CAIQAVSYEQYF. The full variable domain, its missing parts supplied by reference TRBV2 and TRBJ2-7, is EPEVTQTPSHQVTQMGQEVILRCVPISNHLYFYWYRQILGQKVEFLVSFYNNEISEKSEIFDDQFSVERPDGSNFTLKIRSTKLEDSAMYFCAIQAVSYEQYFGPGTRLTVT.

A single count supports this clone. This chain uses TRBV9 with TRBJ2-3; 8 bases match TRBD2. The CDR3 runs to 15 residues. The V segment lost 4 bases and the J segment 1 base; nucleotides outside the gene matches: 5. Germline V gene data show CDR1 as SGDLS and CDR2 as YYNGEE. DNA of the CDR3: TGTGCCAGCAGCCTCCTTAGCGGGGGCACAGATACGCAGTATTTT. Amino acid sequence: CASSLLSGGTDTQYF.

The gene calls are TRBV27 and TRBJ1-6; 8 bases are a match to TRBD1. The CDR3 loop spans 14 amino acids. V lost 4 bases and J lost 5; bases outside the gene matches: 1. Germline V lookup: CDR1 MNHEY, CDR2 SMNVEV (reference sequence). The chain's CDR3 is CASSWGQDNSPLHF. The CDR3 nucleotides are TGTGCCAGCAGTTGGGGACAGGATAATTCACCCCTCCACTTT.

This chain links TRBV27 with TRBJ1-1, with a possible D match to TRBD1 (5 bases). The germline V gene encodes CDR1 MNHEY and CDR2 SMNVEV (reference sequence). This CDR3 has 15 amino acids. Between the trimmed V and J ends, which lost 1 base and 1 base, there was a span of 10 bases. The CDR3 DNA follows: TGTGCCAGCAGTTTATTTCGGGGGTCGAACACTGAAGCTTTCTTT. It codes for CASSLFRGSNTEAFF.

The CDR3 loop is CASSASGLAGEGPGANVLTF. In DNA, the CDR3 is TGTGCCAGCAGCGCATCGGGACTAGCGGGAGAGGGGCCTGGGGCCAACGTCCTGACTTTC. This chain connects TRBV9 to TRBJ2-6, with 14 bases lining up with TRBD2. The V and J ends lost 3 bases and 2 bases, in that order; junction bases with no gene match: 10. The CDR3 loop spans 20 amino acids. Germline CDR1 SGDLS, CDR2 YYNGEE.

The rearrangement uses TRBV10-3 and TRBJ1-5, with unresolved D. This CDR3 has 14 residues. V was clipped by 0 bases and J by 5 bases, with 8 bases between them. Per the germline V gene, CDR1 is ENHRY and CDR2 is SYGVKD. In DNA, the CDR3 is TGTGCCATCAGTGAGTCGATGGCCCATCAGCCCCAGCATTTT. As protein: CAISESMAHQPQHF.

The chain carries TRBV30 and TRBJ2-7; D possibly corresponds to TRBD2 (6 bases). Deletions cut 5 bases from V and 5 bases from J, with 16 bases between. The CDR3 spans 13 residues. The germline CDR1 and CDR2 sequences are GTSNPN and SVGIG (reference sequence). CDR3 amino acids: CAWCLRGLNEQYF. In DNA, the CDR3 is TGTGCCTGGTGCCTAAGGGGACTTAACGAGCAGTACTTC.

This clone was counted a few times. J is TRBJ2-3 and V is TRBV5-1; maybe TRBD1 (5 bases). The CDR3 has 13 residues. The ends were cut back, 4 bases at V and 2 bases at J, with 8 bases in the middle. Germline V CDR1 and CDR2: SGHRS, YFSETQ. The CDR3 DNA reads as TGCGCCAGCAGCACAGGCCTCACAGATACGCAGTATTTT. Encoded protein: CASSTGLTDTQYF. Filled out from reference TRBV5-1 and TRBJ2-3, the complete variable domain reads KAGVTQTPRYLIKTRGQQVTLSCSPISGHRSVSWYQQTPGQGLQFLFEYFSETQRNKGNFPGRFSGRQFSNSRSEMNVSTLELGDSALYLCASSTGLTDTQYFGPGTRLTVL.

The chain employs TRBV9 and TRBJ2-2; 8 bases line up with TRBD2. V was pared by 2 bases and J by 6 bases, with 9 bases of the junction left unmatched. CDR3 length: 16 amino acids. Germline V CDR1 and CDR2: SGDLS, YYNGEE. The CDR3 DNA sequence: TGTGCCAGCAGCGTTAGCGGTAGCGGGATCCCCGGGGAGCTGTTTTTT. Its protein product is CASSVSGSGIPGELFF.

This clone came up once. V usage is TRBV5-1 and J usage is TRBJ2-7; TRBD1 is a possible D gene (6 bases). The CDR3 contains 15 residues. The V gene's germline CDR1 is SGHRS and CDR2 YFSETQ. V lost 5 bases and J lost 0, with 15 bases in between. CDR3 nucleotides: TGCGCCAGCAGTAGACAGGCGATTAGCTCCTACGAGCAGTACTTC. Translation gives CASSRQAISSYEQYF.

The chain is built from TRBV7-9 and TRBJ1-2; possibly TRBD1 for D (6 bases). This CDR3 has 13 amino acids. Germline V gives CDR1 SEHNR, CDR2 FQNEAQ (reference sequence). V was clipped by 2 bases and J by 10 bases, with 14 bases between them. CDR3 protein: CASSLSGTKDYTF. For the CDR3, the DNA is TGTGCCAGCAGCTTAAGTGGGACAAAGGACTACACCTTC.

The CDR3 protein is CASSYGGNTEAFF. The CDR3 coding sequence is TGTGCCAGCAGTTATGGAGGGAACACTGAAGCTTTCTTT. This chain joins TRBV6-6 and TRBJ1-1, with D unclear. V lost 3 bases and J lost 1, with 6 bases in between. CDR1 and CDR2 (germline): MNHNY, SVGAGI (reference sequence). The CDR3 covers 13 residues.

This chain connects TRBV5-1 to TRBJ2-2; 7 nucleotides agree with TRBD1. The CDR3 is 15 amino acids. V lost 4 bases, J lost 0 bases, and 3 bases stayed unmatched. Germline assignment: CDR1 SGHRS and CDR2 YFSETQ. In nucleotides, the CDR3 is TGCGCCAGCAGCCCCGGGACAGCGAACACCGGGGAGCTGTTTTTT. Its translation: CASSPGTANTGELFF.

This clone was observed a single time. The CDR3 loop is CASSLTGINYGYTF. CDR3 nucleotides: TGTGCCAGCAGCTTAACAGGGATTAACTATGGCTACACCTTC. The V and J genes are TRBV11-2 and TRBJ1-2; the D gene is possibly TRBD1 (6 bases). Looked up from germline, CDR1 is SGHAT and CDR2 is FQNNGV. Trimming removed 2 bases at V and 1 base at J, with 8 bases between. The CDR3 extends over 14 amino acids.